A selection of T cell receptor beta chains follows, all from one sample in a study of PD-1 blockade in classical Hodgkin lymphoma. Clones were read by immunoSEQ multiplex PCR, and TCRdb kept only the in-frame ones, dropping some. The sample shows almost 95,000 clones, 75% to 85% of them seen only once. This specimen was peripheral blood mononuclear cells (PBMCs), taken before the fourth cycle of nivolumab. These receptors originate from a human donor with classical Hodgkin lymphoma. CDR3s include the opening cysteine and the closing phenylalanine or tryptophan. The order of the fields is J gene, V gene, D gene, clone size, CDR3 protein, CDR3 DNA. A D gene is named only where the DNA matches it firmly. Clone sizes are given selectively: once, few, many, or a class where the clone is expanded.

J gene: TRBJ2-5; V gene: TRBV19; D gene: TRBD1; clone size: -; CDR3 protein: CASSPGTGGAVRETQYF; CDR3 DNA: TGTGCCAGTAGTCCCGGGACAGGGGGTGCCGTAAGGGAGACCCAGTACTTC
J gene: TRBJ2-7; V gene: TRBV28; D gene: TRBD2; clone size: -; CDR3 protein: CASSSPSGSLTYEQYF; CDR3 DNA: TGTGCCAGCAGTTCGCCCAGCGGGAGTTTAACCTACGAGCAGTACTTC
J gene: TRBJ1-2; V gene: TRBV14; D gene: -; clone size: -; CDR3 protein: CASSFPGHYLLSANYGYTF; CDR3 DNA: TGTGCCAGCAGCTTTCCGGGACACTATCTCTTATCGGCTAACTATGGCTACACCTTC
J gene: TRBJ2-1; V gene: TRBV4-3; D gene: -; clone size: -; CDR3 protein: CASSHRAEQFF; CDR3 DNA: TGCGCCAGCAGCCACAGGGCTGAGCAGTTCTTC
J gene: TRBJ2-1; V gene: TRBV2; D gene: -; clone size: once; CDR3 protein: CASRFYSDEQFF; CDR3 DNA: TGTGCCAGCCGTTTTTACAGTGATGAGCAGTTCTTC
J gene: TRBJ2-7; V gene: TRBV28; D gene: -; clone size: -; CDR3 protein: CASSTTGTSSYEQYF; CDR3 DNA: TGTGCCAGCAGTACTACCGGGACTTCTTCCTACGAGCAGTACTTC
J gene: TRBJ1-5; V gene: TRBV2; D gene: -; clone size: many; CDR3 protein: CASSDQGGNQPQHF; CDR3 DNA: TGTGCCAGCAGTGACCAGGGCGGCAATCAGCCCCAGCATTTT
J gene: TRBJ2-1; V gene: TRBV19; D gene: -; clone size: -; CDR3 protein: CASSIRGPGPYNEQFF; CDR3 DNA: TGTGCCAGTAGTATAAGAGGCCCCGGCCCGTACAATGAGCAGTTCTTC
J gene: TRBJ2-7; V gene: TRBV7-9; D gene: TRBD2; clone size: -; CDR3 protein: CASSVGTSGVSYEQYF; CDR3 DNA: TGTGCCAGCAGCGTAGGGACTAGCGGGGTCTCCTACGAGCAGTACTTC
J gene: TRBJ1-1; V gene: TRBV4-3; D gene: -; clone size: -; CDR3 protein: CASSPGSGPSVNTEAFF; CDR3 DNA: TGCGCCAGCAGCCCAGGTTCGGGACCTTCAGTGAACACTGAAGCTTTCTTT
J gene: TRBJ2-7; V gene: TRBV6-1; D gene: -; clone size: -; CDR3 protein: CASSWSASSYEQYF; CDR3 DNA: TGTGCCAGCAGTTGGTCGGCCAGCTCCTACGAGCAGTACTTC
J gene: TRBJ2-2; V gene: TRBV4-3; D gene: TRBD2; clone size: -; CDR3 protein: CASSLGLAGVTGELFF; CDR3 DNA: TGCGCCAGCAGCCTCGGACTAGCGGGAGTCACCGGGGAGCTGTTTTTT
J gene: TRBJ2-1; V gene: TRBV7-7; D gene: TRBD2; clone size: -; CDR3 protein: CASSLSAGGRDEQFF; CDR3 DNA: TGTGCCAGCAGCTTGAGCGCGGGAGGGCGGGATGAGCAGTTCTTC
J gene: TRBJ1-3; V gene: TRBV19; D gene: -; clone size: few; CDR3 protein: CASSNRDTTTGNTIYF; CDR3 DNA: TGTGCCAGTAGTAACCGGGACACCACAACAGGAAACACCATATATTTT
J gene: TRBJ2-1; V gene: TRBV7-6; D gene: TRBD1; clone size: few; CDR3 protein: CASSSQTGVGNEQFF; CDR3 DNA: TGTGCCAGCAGCTCCCAGACAGGGGTAGGCAATGAGCAGTTCTTC
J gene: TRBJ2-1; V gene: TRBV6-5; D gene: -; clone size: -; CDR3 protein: CASSYVEGEQFF; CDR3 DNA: TGTGCCAGCAGTTACGTAGAGGGTGAGCAGTTCTTC
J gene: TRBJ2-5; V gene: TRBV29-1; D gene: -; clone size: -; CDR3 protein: CSVPTGPQETQYF; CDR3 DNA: TGCAGCGTTCCAACAGGGCCCCAAGAGACCCAGTACTTC
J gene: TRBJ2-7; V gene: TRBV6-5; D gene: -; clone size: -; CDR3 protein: CASSPGTSLYEQYF; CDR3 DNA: TGTGCCAGCAGTCCCGGCACTTCCCTTTACGAGCAGTACTTC
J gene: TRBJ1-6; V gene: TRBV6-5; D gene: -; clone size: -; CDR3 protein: CASSLEWDSPLHF; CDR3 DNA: TGTGCCAGCAGTTTAGAGTGGGATTCACCCCTCCACTTT
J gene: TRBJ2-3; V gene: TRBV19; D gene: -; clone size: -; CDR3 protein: CASSIKGPSTDTQYF; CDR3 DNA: TGTGCCAGTAGTATTAAGGGCCCTAGCACAGATACGCAGTATTTT
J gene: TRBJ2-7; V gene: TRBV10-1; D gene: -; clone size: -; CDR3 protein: CASSGTPQYF; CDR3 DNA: TGCGCCAGCAGTGGAACACCGCAGTACTTC
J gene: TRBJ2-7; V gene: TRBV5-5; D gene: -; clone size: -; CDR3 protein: CASSSDSNTYEQYF; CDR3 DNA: TGTGCCAGCAGCTCGGACAGTAACACCTACGAGCAGTACTTC
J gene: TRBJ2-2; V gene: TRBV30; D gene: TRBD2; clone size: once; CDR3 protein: CAWSLAGSNTGELFF; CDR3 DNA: TGTGCCTGGAGCCTAGCGGGATCGAACACCGGGGAGCTGTTTTTT
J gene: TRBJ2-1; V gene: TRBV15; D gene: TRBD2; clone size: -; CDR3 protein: CATSREGRAGGDEQFF; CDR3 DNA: TGTGCCACCAGCAGAGAGGGTCGGGCGGGAGGCGATGAGCAGTTCTTC
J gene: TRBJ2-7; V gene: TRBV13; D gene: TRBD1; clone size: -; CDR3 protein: CASSETGVEQYF; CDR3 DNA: TGTGCCAGCAGTGAGACAGGGGTCGAGCAGTACTTC
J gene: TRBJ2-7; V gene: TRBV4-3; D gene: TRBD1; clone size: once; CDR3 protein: CASSHSPGTGGEQYF; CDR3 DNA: TGCGCCAGCAGCCACTCCCCCGGGACAGGGGGCGAGCAGTACTTC
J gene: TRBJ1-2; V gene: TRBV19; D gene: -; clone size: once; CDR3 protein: CASIRDSYGTGYTF; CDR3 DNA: TGTGCCAGTATCCGAGACAGTTATGGCACGGGCTACACCTTC
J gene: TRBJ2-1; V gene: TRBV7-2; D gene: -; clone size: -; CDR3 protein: CASTGRGEEQFF; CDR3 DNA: TGTGCCAGCACCGGCAGGGGGGAAGAGCAGTTCTTC
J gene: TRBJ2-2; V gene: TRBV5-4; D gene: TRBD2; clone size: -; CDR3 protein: CASSLAAGAQGELFF; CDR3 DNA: TGTGCCAGCAGCTTGGCAGCGGGGGCCCAGGGGGAGCTGTTTTTT